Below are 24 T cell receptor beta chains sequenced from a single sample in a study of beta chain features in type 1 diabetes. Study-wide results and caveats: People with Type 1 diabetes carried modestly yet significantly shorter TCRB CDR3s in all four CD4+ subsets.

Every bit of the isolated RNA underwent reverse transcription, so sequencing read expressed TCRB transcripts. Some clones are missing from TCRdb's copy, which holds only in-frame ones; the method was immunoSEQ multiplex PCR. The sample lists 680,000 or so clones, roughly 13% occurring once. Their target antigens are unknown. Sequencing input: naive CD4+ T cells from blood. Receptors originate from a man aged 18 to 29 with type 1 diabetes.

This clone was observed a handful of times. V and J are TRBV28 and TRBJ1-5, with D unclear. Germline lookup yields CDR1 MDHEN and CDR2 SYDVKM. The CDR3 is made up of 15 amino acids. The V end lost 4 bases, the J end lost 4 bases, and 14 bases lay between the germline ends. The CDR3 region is CASSWAGPQNQPQHF. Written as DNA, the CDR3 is TGTGCCAGCAGTTGGGCAGGTCCTCAAAATCAGCCCCAGCATTTT.

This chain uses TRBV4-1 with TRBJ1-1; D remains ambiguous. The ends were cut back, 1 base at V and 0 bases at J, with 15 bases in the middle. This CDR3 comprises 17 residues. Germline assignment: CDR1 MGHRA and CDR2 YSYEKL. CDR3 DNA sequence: TGCGCCAGCAGCCAAGGAGAAACAGCTCCAATGAACACTGAAGCTTTCTTT. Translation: CASSQGETAPMNTEAFF.

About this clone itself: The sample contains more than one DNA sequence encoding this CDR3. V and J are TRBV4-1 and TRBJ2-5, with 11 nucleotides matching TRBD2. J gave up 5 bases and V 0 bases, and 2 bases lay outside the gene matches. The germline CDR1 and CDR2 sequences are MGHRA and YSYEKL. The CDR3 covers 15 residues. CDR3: CASSQDRLAGETQYF. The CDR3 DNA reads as TGCGCCAGCAGCCAAGATCGACTAGCGGGGGAGACCCAGTACTTC.

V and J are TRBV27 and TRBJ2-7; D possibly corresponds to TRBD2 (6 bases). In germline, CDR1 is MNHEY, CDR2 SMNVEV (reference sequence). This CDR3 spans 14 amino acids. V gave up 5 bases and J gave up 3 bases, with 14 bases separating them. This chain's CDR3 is CASSAGTPGYEQYF. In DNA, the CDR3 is TGTGCCAGCAGTGCCGGGACTCCTGGCTACGAGCAGTACTTC.

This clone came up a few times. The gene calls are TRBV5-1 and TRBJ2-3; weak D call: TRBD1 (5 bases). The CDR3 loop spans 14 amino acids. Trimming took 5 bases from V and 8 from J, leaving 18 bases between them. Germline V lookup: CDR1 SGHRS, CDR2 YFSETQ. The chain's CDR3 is CASRDTIGARTQYF. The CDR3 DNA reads TGCGCCAGCAGGGACACCATTGGGGCTCGTACGCAGTATTTT.

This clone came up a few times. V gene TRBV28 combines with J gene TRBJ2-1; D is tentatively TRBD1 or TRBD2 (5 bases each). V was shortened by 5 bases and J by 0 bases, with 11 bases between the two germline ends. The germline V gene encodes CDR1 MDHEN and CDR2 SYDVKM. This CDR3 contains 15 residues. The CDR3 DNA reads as TGTGCCAGCAGTCCCACAGGAGGCTCCTACAATGAGCAGTTCTTC. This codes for CASSPTGGSYNEQFF.

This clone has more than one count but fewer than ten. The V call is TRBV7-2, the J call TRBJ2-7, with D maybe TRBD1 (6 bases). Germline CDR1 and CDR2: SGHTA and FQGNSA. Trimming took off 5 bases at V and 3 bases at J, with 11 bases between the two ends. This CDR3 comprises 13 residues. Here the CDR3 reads CASSQTGIYEQYF. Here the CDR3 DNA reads TGTGCCAGCAGCCAAACAGGGATCTACGAGCAGTACTTC.

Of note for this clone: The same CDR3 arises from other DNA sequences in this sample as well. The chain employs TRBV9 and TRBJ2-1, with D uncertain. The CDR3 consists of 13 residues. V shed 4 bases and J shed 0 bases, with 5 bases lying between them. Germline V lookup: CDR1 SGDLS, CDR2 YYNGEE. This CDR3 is CASSRSSYNEQFF. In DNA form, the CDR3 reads TGTGCCAGCAGCCGTAGCTCCTACAATGAGCAGTTCTTC.

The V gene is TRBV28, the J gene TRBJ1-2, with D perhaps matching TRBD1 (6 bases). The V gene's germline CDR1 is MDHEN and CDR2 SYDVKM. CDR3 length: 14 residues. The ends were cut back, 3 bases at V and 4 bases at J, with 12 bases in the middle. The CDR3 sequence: CASSFRGYPYGYTF. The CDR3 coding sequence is TGTGCCAGCAGTTTCAGGGGCTACCCCTATGGCTACACCTTC.

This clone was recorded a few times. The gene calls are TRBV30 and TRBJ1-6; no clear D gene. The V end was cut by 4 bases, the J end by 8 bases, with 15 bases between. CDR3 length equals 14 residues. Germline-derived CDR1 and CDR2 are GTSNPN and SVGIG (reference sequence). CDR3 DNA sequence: TGTGCCTGGACCTTCCTCCGGGAGGATTCACCCCTCCACTTT. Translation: CAWTFLREDSPLHF.

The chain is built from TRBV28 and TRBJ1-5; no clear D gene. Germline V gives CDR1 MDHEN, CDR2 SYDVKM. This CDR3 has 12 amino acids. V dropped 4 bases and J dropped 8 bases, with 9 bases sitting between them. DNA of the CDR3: TGTGCCAGCAGTTCCCACGGGGAGCCCCAGCATTTT. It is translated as CASSSHGEPQHF. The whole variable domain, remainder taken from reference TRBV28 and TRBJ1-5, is DVKVTQSSRYLVKRTGEKVFLECVQDMDHENMFWYRQDPGLGLRLIYFSYDVKMKEKGDIPEGYSVSREKKERFSLILESASTNQTSMYLCASSSHGEPQHFGDGTRLSIL.

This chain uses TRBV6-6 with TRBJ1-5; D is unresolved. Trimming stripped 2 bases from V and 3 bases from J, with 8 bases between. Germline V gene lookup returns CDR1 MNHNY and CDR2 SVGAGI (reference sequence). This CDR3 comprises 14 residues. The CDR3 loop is CASSYGENNQPQHF. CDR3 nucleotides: TGTGCCAGCAGTTACGGGGAGAACAATCAGCCCCAGCATTTT.

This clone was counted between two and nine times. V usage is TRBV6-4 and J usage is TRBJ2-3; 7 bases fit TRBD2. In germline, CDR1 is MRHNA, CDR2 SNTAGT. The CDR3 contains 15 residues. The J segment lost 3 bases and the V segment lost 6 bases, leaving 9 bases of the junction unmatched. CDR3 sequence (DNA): TGTGCCAGCAGCCAGTCGGGGGGTGGGACAGATACGCAGTATTTT. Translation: CASSQSGGGTDTQYF.

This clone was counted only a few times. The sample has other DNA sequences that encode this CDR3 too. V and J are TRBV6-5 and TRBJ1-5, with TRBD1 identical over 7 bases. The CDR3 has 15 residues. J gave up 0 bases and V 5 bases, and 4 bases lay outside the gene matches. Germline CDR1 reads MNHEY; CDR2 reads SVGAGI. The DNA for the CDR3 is TGTGCCAGCAGTCGGGACAGCTATAGCAATCAGCCCCAGCATTTT. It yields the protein CASSRDSYSNQPQHF.

The CDR3 sequence is CSAKGDSPLHF. CDR3 sequence (DNA): TGCAGCGCTAAGGGTGACTCACCCCTCCACTTT. The V gene is TRBV29-1, the J gene TRBJ1-6; D call uncertain. In germline, CDR1 is SQVTM, CDR2 ANQGSEA. The CDR3 spans 11 residues. V dropped 7 bases and J dropped 10 bases, with 11 bases sitting between them.

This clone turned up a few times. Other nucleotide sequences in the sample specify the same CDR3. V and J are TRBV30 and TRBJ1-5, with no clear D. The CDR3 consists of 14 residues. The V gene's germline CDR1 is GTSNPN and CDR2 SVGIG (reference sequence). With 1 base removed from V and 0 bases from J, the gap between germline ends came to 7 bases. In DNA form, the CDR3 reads TGTGCCTGGAGTGGCGGGTATAGCAATCAGCCCCAGCATTTT. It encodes CAWSGGYSNQPQHF.

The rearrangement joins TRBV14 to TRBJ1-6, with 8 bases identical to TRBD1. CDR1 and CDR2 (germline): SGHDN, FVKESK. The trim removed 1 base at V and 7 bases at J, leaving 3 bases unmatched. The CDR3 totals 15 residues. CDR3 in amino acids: CASSQVTGANSPLHF. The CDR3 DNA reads TGTGCCAGCAGCCAAGTGACAGGGGCCAATTCACCCCTCCACTTT. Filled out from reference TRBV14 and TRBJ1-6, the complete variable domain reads EAGVTQFPSHSVIEKGQTVTLRCDPISGHDNLYWYRRVMGKEIKFLLHFVKESKQDESGMPNNRFLAERTGGTYSTLKVQPAELEDSGVYFCASSQVTGANSPLHFGNGTRLTVT.

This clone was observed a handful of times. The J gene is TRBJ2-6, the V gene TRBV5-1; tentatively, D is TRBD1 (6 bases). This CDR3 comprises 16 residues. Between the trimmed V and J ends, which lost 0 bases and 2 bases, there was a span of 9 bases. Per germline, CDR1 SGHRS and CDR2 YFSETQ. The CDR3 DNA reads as TGCGCCAGCAGCTTGGAGGCAGGGGCTGGGGCCAACGTCCTGACTTTC. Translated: CASSLEAGAGANVLTF.

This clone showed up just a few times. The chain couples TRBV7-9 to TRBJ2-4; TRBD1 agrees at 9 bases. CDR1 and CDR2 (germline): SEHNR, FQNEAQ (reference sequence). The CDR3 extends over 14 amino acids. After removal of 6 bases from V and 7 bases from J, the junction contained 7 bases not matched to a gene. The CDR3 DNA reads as TGTGCCAGCAGGCTTACAGGGGGCGGGAACATTCAGTACTTC. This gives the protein CASRLTGGGNIQYF.

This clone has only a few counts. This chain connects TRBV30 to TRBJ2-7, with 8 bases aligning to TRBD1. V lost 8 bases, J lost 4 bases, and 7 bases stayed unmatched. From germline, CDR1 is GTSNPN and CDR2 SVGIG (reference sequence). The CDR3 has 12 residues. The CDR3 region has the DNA TGTGCCAGAGGGGACAGGATTTACGAGCAGTACTTC. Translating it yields CARGDRIYEQYF.

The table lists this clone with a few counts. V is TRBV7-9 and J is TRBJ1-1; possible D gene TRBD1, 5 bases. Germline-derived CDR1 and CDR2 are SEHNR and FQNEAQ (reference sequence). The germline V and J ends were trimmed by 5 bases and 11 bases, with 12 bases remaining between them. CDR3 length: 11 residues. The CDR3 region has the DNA TGTGCCAGCAGCCCACAGGAGGTTGCTTTCTTT. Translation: CASSPQEVAFF.

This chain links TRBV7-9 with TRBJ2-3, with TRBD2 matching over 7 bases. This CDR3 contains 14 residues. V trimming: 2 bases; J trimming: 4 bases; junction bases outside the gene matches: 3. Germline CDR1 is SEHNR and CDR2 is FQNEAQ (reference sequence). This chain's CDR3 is CASSLKRGADTQYF. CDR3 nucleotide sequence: TGTGCCAGCAGCTTAAAGCGGGGTGCAGATACGCAGTATTTT.

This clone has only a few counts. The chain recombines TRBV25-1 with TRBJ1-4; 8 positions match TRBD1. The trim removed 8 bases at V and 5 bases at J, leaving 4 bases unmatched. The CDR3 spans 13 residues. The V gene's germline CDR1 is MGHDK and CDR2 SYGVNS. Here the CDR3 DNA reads TGTGCCAGCCGGGACAGGCAGAATGAAAAACTGTTTTTT. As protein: CASRDRQNEKLFF.

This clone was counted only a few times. For the CDR3, the DNA is TGTGCCAGTTTAACAGTGAACACTGAAGCTTTCTTT. Its translation is CASLTVNTEAFF. The chain has TRBV28 and TRBJ1-1, with no clear D. The CDR3 is made up of 12 amino acids. The V gene lost 9 bases and the J gene lost 0 bases, with 8 bases spanning the gap. From germline, CDR1 is MDHEN and CDR2 SYDVKM.